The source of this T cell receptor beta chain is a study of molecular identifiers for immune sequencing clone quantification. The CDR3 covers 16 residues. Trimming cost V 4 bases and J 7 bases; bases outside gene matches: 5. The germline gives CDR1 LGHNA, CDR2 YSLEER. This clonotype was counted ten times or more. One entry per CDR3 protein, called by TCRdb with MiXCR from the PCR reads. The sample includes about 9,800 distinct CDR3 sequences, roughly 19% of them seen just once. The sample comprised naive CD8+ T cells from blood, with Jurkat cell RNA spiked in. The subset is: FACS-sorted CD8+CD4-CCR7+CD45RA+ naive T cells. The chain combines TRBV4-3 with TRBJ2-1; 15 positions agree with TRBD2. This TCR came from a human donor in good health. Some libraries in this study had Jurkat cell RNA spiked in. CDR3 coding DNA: TGCGCCAGCAGCCCGGGGACTAGCGGGAGGTGGAATGAGCAGTTCTTC. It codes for CASSPGTSGRWNEQFF.